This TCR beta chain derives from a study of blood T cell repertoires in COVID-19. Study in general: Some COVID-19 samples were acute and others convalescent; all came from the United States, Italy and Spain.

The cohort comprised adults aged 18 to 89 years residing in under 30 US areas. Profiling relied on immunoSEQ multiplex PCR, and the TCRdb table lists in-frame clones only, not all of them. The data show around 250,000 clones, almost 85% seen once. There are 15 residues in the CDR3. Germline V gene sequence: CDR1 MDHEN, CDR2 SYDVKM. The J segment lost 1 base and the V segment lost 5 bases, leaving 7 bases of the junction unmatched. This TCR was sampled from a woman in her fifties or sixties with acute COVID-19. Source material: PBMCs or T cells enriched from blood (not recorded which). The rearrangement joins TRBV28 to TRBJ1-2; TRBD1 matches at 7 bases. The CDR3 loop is CASSGAGGSNYGYTF. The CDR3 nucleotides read TGTGCCAGCAGTGGGGCAGGGGGTAGTAACTATGGCTACACCTTC.